The 27 T cell receptor beta chains in this list originate from one sample, sequenced in a study of identical twins. TCRdb processed the 5' RACE reads anew with MiXCR; each CDR3 protein has one entry. Of more than 350,000 distinct CDR3 sequences detected, approximately 10% appear once; the ten largest clones hold more than 8%. Material: naive T cells sorted from blood. The receptors come from a woman in her fifties or sixties in good health.

This clonotype has a handful of counts. The V call is TRBV5-1, the J call TRBJ2-7, with 9 positions matching TRBD2. The CDR3 extends over 17 amino acids. J lost 4 bases, V lost 0 bases, and 11 bases had no gene match. The germline CDR1 and CDR2 sequences are SGHRS and YFSETQ. The CDR3 nucleotides read TGCGCCAGCAGCTTGGCCGGTAGGGCTAGCGGGATGTACGAGCAGTACTTC. Protein: CASSLAGRASGMYEQYF. The variable domain in full, completed from reference TRBV5-1 and TRBJ2-7, reads KAGVTQTPRYLIKTRGQQVTLSCSPISGHRSVSWYQQTPGQGLQFLFEYFSETQRNKGNFPGRFSGRQFSNSRSEMNVSTLELGDSALYLCASSLAGRASGMYEQYFGPGTRLTVT.

Regarding this clonotype: This may arise from a read error, as a much more abundant clone is one base away. This chain uses TRBV10-2 with TRBJ1-1; a possible D gene is TRBD1 (6 bases). The CDR3 is 14 residues long. Trimming stripped 9 bases from V and 2 bases from J, with 16 bases between. Germline lookup yields CDR1 WSHSY and CDR2 SAAADI. The DNA of the CDR3 is TGCGCCAGAAATGGAGGGGGTCCCAACACTGAAGCTTTCTTT. Its protein is CARNGGGPNTEAFF.

The sample holds many counts of this clonotype. This chain connects TRBV25-1 to TRBJ1-5; D is possibly TRBD1 (5 bases). Trimming took off 5 bases at V and 4 bases at J, with 12 bases between the two ends. CDR1 is MGHDK, CDR2 SYGVNS, per germline. This CDR3 is built from 14 residues. The CDR3 nucleotides are TGTGCCAGCAGTAGGGACGGTTCAAATCAGCCCCAGCATTTT. This gives the protein CASSRDGSNQPQHF.

This chain links TRBV5-1 with TRBJ2-2; 10 bases are a match to TRBD2. Per the germline V gene, CDR1 is SGHRS and CDR2 is YFSETQ. V trimming: 4 bases; J trimming: 7 bases; junction bases outside the gene matches: 7. The CDR3 length is 15 residues. DNA of the CDR3: TGCGCCAGCAGCGTCATAGCGGGAGGCAACGGGGAGCTGTTTTTT. Translation gives CASSVIAGGNGELFF.

This clonotype was counted only a few times. This rearrangement joins TRBV24-1 to TRBJ2-4; 9 positions match TRBD1. J lost 8 bases, V lost 8 bases, and 3 bases had no gene match. CDR3 length: 12 amino acids. Germline V gene sequence: CDR1 KGHDR, CDR2 SFDVKD. CDR3 DNA sequence: TGTGCCACCATGGACAGGGGTTACATTCAGTACTTC. It yields the protein CATMDRGYIQYF.

The CDR3 protein is CASSLVDGAGSYNEQFF. The CDR3 bases are TGTGCCAGCAGCTTGGTGGACGGAGCGGGAAGCTACAATGAGCAGTTCTTC. The chain links TRBV5-5 to TRBJ2-1; 7 positions agree with TRBD2. Germline CDR1 reads SGHKS; CDR2 reads YYEKEE (reference sequence). The CDR3 is made up of 17 amino acids. V gave up 0 bases and J gave up 3 bases; unmatched junction bases: 9. The entire variable domain, with the rest obtained from reference TRBV5-5 and TRBJ2-1, is as follows: DAGVTQSPTHLIKTRGQQVTLRCSPISGHKSVSWYQQVLGQGPQFIFQYYEKEERGRGNFPDRFSARQFPNYSSELNVNALLLGDSALYLCASSLVDGAGSYNEQFFGPGTRLTVL.

This clonotype was recorded at least ten times. The chain is built from TRBV7-6 and TRBJ2-7; no clear D. The germline gives CDR1 SGHVS, CDR2 FNYEAQ. The CDR3 covers 15 residues. V lost 1 base and J lost 2, with 12 bases in between. CDR3 residues: CASSLESFPTYEQYF. CDR3 nucleotide sequence: TGTGCCAGCAGCTTAGAGAGTTTCCCGACCTACGAGCAGTACTTC.

The table lists this clonotype with many counts. The chain links TRBV29-1 to TRBJ1-1; 9 nucleotides agree with TRBD1. CDR3 length: 13 amino acids. Germline assignment: CDR1 SQVTM and CDR2 ANQGSEA. Unmatched junction bases numbered 6, after V lost 7 bases and J lost 3 bases. The CDR3 protein is CSARQGVYTEAFF. For the CDR3, the DNA is TGCAGCGCGCGACAGGGGGTATACACTGAAGCTTTCTTT.

This clonotype was counted a few times. CDR3 sequence reads: CASSLSSGWLSYNEQFF. DNA of the CDR3: TGTGCCAGCAGCTTATCTAGCGGGTGGTTGTCCTACAATGAGCAGTTCTTC. V usage is TRBV7-8 and J usage is TRBJ2-1, with 8 bases aligning to TRBD2. The CDR3 covers 17 residues. The J segment lost 1 base and the V segment lost 2 bases, leaving 7 bases of the junction unmatched. Germline CDR1 is SGHVS and CDR2 is FQNEAQ.

This clonotype was picked up a small number of times. The J gene is TRBJ2-7, the V gene TRBV28; tentatively, D is TRBD1 or TRBD2 (5 bases each). CDR3 length: 14 residues. V was shortened by 8 bases and J by 0 bases, with 14 bases between the two germline ends. Per germline, CDR1 MDHEN and CDR2 SYDVKM. The CDR3 DNA reads TGTGCCAGCTCGGGACCGATCTTCTCCTACGAGCAGTACGTC. Its protein is CASSGPIFSYEQYV.

This clonotype was counted a few times. The J gene is TRBJ2-5, the V gene TRBV6-6; TRBD2 matches at 13 bases. J lost 5 bases, V lost 6 bases, and 9 bases had no gene match. This CDR3 region has 16 residues. The germline V gene encodes CDR1 MNHNY and CDR2 SVGAGI (reference sequence). CDR3 sequence reads: CASSLGLAGVGETQYF. The CDR3 DNA follows: TGTGCCAGCAGCCTCGGACTAGCGGGAGTCGGGGAGACCCAGTACTTC.

This clonotype has just a few counts. The chain is built from TRBV2 and TRBJ2-5; TRBD2 is a possible D gene (6 bases). Deletions cut 3 bases from V and 4 bases from J, with 12 bases between. The CDR3 runs to 14 residues. Germline values: CDR1 SNHLY, CDR2 FYNNEI. DNA of the CDR3: TGTGCCAGCAGTGAGCCGGGAGAGGGAGAGACCCAGTACTTC. Residues: CASSEPGEGETQYF.

The chain links TRBV27 to TRBJ2-5; perhaps D is TRBD1 or TRBD2 (5 bases each). In germline, CDR1 is MNHEY, CDR2 SMNVEV (reference sequence). The V end lost 5 bases, the J end lost 5 bases, and 21 bases lay between the germline ends. This CDR3 region has 16 residues. CDR3 residues: CASSLSVPPGQETQYF. CDR3 sequence (DNA): TGTGCCAGCAGTCTCTCCGTCCCTCCGGGGCAGGAGACCCAGTACTTC.

This clonotype was recorded a few times. The chain couples TRBV14 to TRBJ2-4; possible D gene TRBD1, 6 bases. V was trimmed by 3 bases and J by 12 bases, leaving 9 bases between them. The CDR3 runs 11 residues. CDR1 and CDR2 (germline): SGHDN, FVKESK. The CDR3 spells CASSHGQYQYF. CDR3 bases: TGTGCCAGCAGCCACGGACAGTATCAGTACTTC.

This clonotype was counted only a few times. The J gene is TRBJ2-7, the V gene TRBV3-1, with D tentatively TRBD2 (5 bases). The V and J ends lost 5 bases and 6 bases respectively, with 8 bases between them. The CDR3 consists of 11 residues. Looked up from germline, CDR1 is LGHDT and CDR2 is YNNKEL (reference sequence). This CDR3 reads CASSGEGEQYF. The CDR3 DNA reads TGTGCCAGCAGCGGCGAGGGCGAGCAGTACTTC.

This chain links TRBV11-2 with TRBJ2-6; the match to TRBD2 covers 8 bases. The CDR3 covers 17 residues. Losses at the gene ends were 0 bases for V and 1 base for J; bases not matched to a gene: 2. In germline, CDR1 is SGHAT, CDR2 FQNNGV. The CDR3 is CASSLELAESGANVLTF. As DNA, the CDR3 is TGTGCCAGCAGCTTAGAACTAGCGGAGTCTGGGGCCAACGTCCTGACTTTC.

This clonotype occurred a few times. The rearrangement uses TRBV11-3 and TRBJ2-2; D is unclear. The ends were cut back, 7 bases at V and 3 bases at J, with 9 bases in the middle. Germline assignment: CDR1 SGHNT and CDR2 YENEEA. The CDR3 is 13 residues long. The CDR3 loop is CASITGDTGELFF. DNA for the CDR3: TGTGCCAGCATCACGGGTGACACCGGGGAGCTGTTTTTT.

For this clonotype: Sequence at one end of the junction differs from germline and may be a read error. The V gene is TRBV27, the J gene TRBJ2-3; no reliable D call. This CDR3 contains 15 residues. Per the germline V gene, CDR1 is MNHEY and CDR2 is SMNVEV (reference sequence). The CDR3 reads CAISYGFTNTDTQYF. In nucleotides, the CDR3 is TGTGCCATCAGTTACGGTTTTACAAACACAGATACGCAGTATTTT.

At least ten counts were recorded for this clonotype. CDR3 amino acids: CSVSTGGRDTQYF. The CDR3 coding sequence is TGCAGCGTCTCGACAGGGGGCAGAGATACGCAGTATTTT. This chain links TRBV29-1 with TRBJ2-3; 10 bases fit TRBD1. This CDR3 has 13 residues. J lost 5 bases, V lost 6 bases, and 5 bases had no gene match. Germline V CDR1 and CDR2: SQVTM, ANQGSEA.

The genes are TRBV15 and TRBJ1-5; D unclear. Germline CDR1 is LNHNV and CDR2 is YYDKDF (reference sequence). V lost 1 base and J lost 4, with 11 bases in between. CDR3 length: 15 residues. The CDR3 loop reads CATSRGLGGNQPQHF. Written as DNA, the CDR3 is TGTGCCACCAGCAGAGGCCTTGGAGGTAATCAGCCCCAGCATTTT.

At least ten counts were recorded for this clonotype. J is TRBJ2-7 and V is TRBV4-2, with 7 bases that match TRBD2. The junction had 1 base not matched to a gene; V was cut back by 1 base and J by 1 base. This CDR3 contains 14 residues. Germline V gene lookup returns CDR1 LGHNA and CDR2 YNFKEQ. The CDR3 reads CASSQGGGSYEQYV. For the CDR3, the DNA is TGTGCCAGCAGCCAAGGGGGAGGGTCCTACGAGCAGTACGTC.

This clonotype was detected a few times. V gene TRBV20-1 combines with J gene TRBJ2-5; tentative D call: TRBD1 (5 bases). There are 13 residues in the CDR3. CDR1 is DFQATT, CDR2 SNEGSKA, per germline (reference sequence). V was cut by 2 bases and J by 1 base, with 8 bases left in between. CDR3 residues: CSARRTPQETQYF. CDR3 DNA sequence: TGCAGTGCTAGACGGACACCCCAAGAGACCCAGTACTTC.

The genes are TRBV19 and TRBJ2-2, with 9 bases matching TRBD2. The CDR3 extends over 16 amino acids. The J segment lost 6 bases and the V segment lost 1 base, leaving 6 bases of the junction unmatched. Germline CDR1 LNHDA, CDR2 SQIVND (reference sequence). The CDR3: CASSIGSGRLPGELFF. The DNA for the CDR3 is TGTGCCAGTAGTATAGGAAGCGGGAGGCTGCCCGGGGAGCTGTTTTTT.

This chain connects TRBV18 to TRBJ2-1; a possible D gene is TRBD2 (5 bases). This CDR3 has 16 residues. Germline values: CDR1 KGHSH, CDR2 LQKENI. The V end was cut by 2 bases, the J end by 8 bases, with 19 bases between. This CDR3 reads CASSPLFRRDGDEQFF. CDR3 bases: TGTGCCAGCTCACCATTATTCCGTCGCGACGGGGATGAGCAGTTCTTC.

Only a few counts were recorded for this clonotype. The rearrangement uses TRBV6-1 and TRBJ2-7; D remains ambiguous. The length of the CDR3 is 15 residues. The V end lost 0 bases, the J end lost 1 base, and 10 bases lay between the germline ends. The germline V gene has CDR1 MNHNS and CDR2 SASEGT. The CDR3 nucleotides read TGTGCCAGCAGTGAAGCAGGGCACTCGTCCTACGAGCAGTACGTC. It specifies CASSEAGHSSYEQYV.

The chain employs TRBV7-8 and TRBJ2-5; no reliable D call. Between the trimmed V and J ends, which lost 1 base and 1 base, there was a span of 7 bases. This CDR3 contains 14 residues. Germline V gene lookup returns CDR1 SGHVS and CDR2 FQNEAQ. CDR3 sequence (DNA): TGTGCCAGCAGCTTAGGACGGATCCAAGAGACCCAGTACTTC. This gives the protein CASSLGRIQETQYF.

The CDR3 nucleotides read TGCAGTGCTCCTCAGAGGGCGGGTTGGACAGATACGCAGTATTTT. It codes for CSAPQRAGWTDTQYF. The gene calls are TRBV20-1 and TRBJ2-3; TRBD2 is a possible D gene (5 bases). Germline-derived CDR1 and CDR2 are DFQATT and SNEGSKA (reference sequence). The CDR3 length is 15 residues. Trimming left V 5 bases short and J 3 bases short, with 18 bases between.